This T cell receptor (beta chain) originates from a study of T cells in localized non-small cell lung cancer. Trimming removed 3 bases from V and 4 bases from J, with 13 bases in between. The CDR3 is 15 residues long. The germline V gene has CDR1 KGHSH and CDR2 LQKENI. Broader study findings: T cell clonality was highest in uninvolved adjacent lung, above tumor. Adjacent lung tissue had a median roughly 55 of the top 100 clones found in the tumor.

Clones were sequenced by immunoSEQ multiplex PCR, and TCRdb holds only the in-frame ones, with some missing. Here the sample spans just under 35,000 clones, more than 85% being singletons. Points on this clone: Its antigen remains unidentified.

Specimen: peripheral blood mononuclear cells, collected before any cancer treatment. The sequence derives from a female donor over 55 with stage II lung adenocarcinoma. The chain links TRBV18 to TRBJ1-5; D not certain. The CDR3 region is CASSPLAAPNQPQHF. In DNA, the CDR3 is TGTGCCAGCTCACCCCTGGCGGCTCCGAATCAGCCCCAGCATTTT.